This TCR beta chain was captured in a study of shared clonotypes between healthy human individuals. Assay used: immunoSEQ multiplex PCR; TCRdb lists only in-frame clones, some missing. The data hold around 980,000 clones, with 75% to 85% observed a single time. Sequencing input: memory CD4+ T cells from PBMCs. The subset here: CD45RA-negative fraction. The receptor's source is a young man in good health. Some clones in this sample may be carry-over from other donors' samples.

CDR3 in amino acids: CASSFGTGIYNEQFF. The CDR3 DNA follows: TGTGCCAGCAGCTTCGGGACAGGGATTTACAATGAGCAGTTCTTC. V is TRBV5-4 and J is TRBJ2-1; 9 bases fit TRBD1. The CDR3 extends over 15 amino acids. Germline loops: CDR1 SGHNT, CDR2 YYREEE (reference sequence). J gave up 4 bases and V 2 bases, and 4 bases lay outside the gene matches.